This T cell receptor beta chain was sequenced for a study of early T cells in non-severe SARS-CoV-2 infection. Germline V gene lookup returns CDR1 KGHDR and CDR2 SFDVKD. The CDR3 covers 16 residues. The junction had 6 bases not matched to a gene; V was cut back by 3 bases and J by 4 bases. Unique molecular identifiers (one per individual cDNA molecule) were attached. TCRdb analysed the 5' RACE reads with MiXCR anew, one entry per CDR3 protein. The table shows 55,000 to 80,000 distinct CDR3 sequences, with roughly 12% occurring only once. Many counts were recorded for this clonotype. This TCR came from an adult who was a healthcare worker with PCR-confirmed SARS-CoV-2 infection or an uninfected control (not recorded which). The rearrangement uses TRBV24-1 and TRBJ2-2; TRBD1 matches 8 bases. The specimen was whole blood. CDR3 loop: CATSDPGTGFTGELFF. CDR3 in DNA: TGTGCCACCAGTGATCCCGGGACAGGATTCACCGGGGAGCTGTTTTTT.